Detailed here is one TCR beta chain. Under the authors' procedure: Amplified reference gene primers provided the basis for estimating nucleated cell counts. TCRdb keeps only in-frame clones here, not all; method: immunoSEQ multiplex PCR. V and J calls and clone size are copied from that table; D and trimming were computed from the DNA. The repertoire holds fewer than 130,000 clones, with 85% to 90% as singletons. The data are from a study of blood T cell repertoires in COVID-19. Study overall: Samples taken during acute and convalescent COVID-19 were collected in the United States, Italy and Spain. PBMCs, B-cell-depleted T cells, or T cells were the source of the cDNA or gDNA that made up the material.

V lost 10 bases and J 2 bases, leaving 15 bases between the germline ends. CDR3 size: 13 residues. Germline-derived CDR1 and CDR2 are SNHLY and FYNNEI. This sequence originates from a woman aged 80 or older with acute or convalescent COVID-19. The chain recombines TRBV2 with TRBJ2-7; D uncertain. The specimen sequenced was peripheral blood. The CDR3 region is CANRGPPTYEQYF. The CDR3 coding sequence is TGTGCCAACCGAGGCCCACCGACCTACGAGCAGTACTTC.